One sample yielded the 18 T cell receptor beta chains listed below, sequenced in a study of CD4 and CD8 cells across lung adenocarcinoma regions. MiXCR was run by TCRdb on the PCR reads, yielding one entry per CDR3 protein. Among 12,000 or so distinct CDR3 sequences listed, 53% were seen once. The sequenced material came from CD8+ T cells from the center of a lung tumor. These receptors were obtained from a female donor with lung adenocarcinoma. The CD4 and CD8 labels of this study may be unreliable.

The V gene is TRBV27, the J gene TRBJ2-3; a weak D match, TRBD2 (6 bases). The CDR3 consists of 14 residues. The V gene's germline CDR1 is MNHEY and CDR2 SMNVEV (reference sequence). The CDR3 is CAGSLGGVTETQYF. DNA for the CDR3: TGTGCGGGCAGTTTGGGCGGGGTCACAGAGACCCAGTATTTT.

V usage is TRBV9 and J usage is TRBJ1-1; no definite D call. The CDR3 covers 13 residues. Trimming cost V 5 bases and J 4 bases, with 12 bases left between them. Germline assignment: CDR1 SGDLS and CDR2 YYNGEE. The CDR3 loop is CASRLPGGTEAFF. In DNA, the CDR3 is TGTGCCAGCAGGCTTCCCGGTGGCACTGAAGCTTTCTTT.

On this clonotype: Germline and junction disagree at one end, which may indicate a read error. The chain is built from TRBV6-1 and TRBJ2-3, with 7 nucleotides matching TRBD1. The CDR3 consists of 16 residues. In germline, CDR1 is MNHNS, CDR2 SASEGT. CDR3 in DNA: TGTGCCAGCAGTCCTAGGGGGCAGCCAGCCACAGATACGCAGTATTTC. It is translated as CASSPRGQPATDTQYF.

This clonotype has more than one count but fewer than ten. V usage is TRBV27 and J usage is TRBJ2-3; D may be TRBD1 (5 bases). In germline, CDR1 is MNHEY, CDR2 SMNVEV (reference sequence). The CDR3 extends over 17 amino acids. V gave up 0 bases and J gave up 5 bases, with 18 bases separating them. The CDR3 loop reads CASSLSSPQGSRDTQYF. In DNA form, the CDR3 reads TGTGCCAGCAGTTTATCGTCACCCCAGGGTTCGAGAGATACGCAGTATTTT.

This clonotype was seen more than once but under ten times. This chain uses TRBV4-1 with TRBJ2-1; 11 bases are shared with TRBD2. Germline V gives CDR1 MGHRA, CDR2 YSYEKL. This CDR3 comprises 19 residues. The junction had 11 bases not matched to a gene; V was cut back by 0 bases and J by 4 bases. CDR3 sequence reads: CASSQDRLPTSGVYNEQFF. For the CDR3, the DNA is TGCGCCAGCAGCCAAGATCGTCTACCGACTAGCGGGGTATACAATGAGCAGTTCTTC.

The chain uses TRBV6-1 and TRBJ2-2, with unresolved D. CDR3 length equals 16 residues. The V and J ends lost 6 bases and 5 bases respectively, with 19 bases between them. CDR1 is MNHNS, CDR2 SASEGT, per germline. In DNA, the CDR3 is TGTGCCAGCAGCCGCAAGCCTCGGAGTTTTACCGGGGAGCTGTTTTTT. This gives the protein CASSRKPRSFTGELFF.

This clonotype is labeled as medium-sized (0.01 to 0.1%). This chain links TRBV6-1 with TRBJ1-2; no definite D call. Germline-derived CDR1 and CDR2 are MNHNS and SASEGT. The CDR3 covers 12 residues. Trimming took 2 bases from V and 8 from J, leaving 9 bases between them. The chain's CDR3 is CASSEPPVGYTF. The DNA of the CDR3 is TGTGCCAGCAGTGAACCCCCCGTCGGCTACACCTTC.

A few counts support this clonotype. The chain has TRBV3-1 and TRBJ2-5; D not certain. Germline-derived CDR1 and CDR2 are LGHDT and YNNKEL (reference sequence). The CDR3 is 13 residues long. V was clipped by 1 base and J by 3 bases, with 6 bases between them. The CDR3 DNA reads TGTGCCAGCAGCCAAGCCCCCGAAGAGACCCAGTACTTC. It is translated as CASSQAPEETQYF.

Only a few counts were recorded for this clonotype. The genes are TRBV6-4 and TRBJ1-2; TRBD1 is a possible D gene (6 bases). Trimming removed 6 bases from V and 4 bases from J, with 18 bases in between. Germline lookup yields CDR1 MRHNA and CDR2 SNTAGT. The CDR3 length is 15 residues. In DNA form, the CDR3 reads TGTGCCAGCAGCGTAGGGCAGGGGCCCGGCTATGGCTACACCTTC. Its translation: CASSVGQGPGYGYTF.

CDR3 sequence reads: CASSQGEGAGEQYF. CDR3 nucleotide sequence: TGTGCCAGCAGCCAGGGAGAGGGGGCTGGCGAGCAGTACTTC. The rearrangement uses TRBV7-2 and TRBJ2-5; 7 positions match TRBD1. The closer fit of TRBJ2-7 to the DNA end suggests the J call may be wrong. Germline assignment: CDR1 SGHTA and CDR2 FQGNSA. The CDR3 consists of 14 residues.

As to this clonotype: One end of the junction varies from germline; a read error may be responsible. In nucleotides, the CDR3 is TGTGCCAGCAGTCTGAGGGCCCAAAACATCCAGTACTTC. Amino acids: CASSLRAQNIQYF. V gene TRBV6-1 combines with J gene TRBJ2-4, with a weak D call TRBD2 (5 bases). Germline values: CDR1 MNHNS, CDR2 SASEGT. This CDR3 comprises 13 residues.

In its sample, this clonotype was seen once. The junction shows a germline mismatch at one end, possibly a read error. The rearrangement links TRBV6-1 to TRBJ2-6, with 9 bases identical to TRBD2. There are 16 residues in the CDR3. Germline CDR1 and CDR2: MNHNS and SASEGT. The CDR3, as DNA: TGTGCCAGCAGTGGTAGCGGGGGCCGAGACAAAGAGACGCAGTATTTC. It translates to CASSGSGGRDKETQYF.

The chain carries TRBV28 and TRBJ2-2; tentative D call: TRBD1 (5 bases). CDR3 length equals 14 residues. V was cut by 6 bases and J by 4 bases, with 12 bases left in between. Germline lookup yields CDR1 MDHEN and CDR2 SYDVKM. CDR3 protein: CASRTGEATGELFF. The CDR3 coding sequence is TGTGCCAGCAGAACAGGAGAGGCCACCGGGGAGCTGTTTTTT.

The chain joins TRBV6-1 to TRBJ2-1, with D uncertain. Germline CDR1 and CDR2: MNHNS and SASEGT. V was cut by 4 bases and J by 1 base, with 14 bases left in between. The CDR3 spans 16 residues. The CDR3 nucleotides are TGTGCCAGCAGTGGGACCCCGTCCGGGTCCTACAATGAGCAGTTCTTC. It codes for CASSGTPSGSYNEQFF.

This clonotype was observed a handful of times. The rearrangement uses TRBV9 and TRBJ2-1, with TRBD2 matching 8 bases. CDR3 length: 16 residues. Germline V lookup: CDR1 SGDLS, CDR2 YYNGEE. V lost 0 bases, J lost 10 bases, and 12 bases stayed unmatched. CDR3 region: CASSVEAGGASGEQFF. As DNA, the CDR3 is TGTGCCAGCAGCGTAGAGGCCGGGGGGGCTTCCGGGGAGCAGTTCTTC.

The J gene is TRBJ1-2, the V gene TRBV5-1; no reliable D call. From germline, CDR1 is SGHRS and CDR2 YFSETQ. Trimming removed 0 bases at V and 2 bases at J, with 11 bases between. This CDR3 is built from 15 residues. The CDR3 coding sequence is TGCGCCAGCAGCTTGGCCTCGGGCCAGAACTATGGCTACACCTTC. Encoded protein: CASSLASGQNYGYTF.

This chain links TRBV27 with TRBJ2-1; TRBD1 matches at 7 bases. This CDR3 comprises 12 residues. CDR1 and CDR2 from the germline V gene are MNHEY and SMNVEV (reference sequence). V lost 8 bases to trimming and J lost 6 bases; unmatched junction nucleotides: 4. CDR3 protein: CASGTVLNEQFF. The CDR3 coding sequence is TGTGCCAGCGGGACAGTCCTCAATGAGCAGTTCTTC.

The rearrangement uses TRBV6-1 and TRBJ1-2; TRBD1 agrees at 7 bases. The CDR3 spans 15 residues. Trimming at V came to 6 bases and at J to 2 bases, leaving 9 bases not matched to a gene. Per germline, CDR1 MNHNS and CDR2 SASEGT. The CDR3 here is CASRQDREGNYGYTF. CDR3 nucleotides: TGTGCCAGCAGACAAGACAGGGAAGGAAACTATGGCTACACCTTC.